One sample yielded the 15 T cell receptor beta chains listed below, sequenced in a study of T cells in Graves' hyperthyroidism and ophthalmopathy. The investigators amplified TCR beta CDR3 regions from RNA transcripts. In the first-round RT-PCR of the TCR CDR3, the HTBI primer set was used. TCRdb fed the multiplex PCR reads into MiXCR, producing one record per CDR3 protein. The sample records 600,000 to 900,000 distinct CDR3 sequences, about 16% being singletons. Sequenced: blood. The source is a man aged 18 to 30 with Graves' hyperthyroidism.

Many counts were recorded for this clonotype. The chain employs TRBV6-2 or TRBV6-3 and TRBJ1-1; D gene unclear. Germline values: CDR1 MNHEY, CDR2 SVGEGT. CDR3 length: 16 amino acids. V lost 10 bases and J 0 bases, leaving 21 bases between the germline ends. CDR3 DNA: TGTGCCACTCTACCACAAAAACAGCTCATGAACACTGAAGCTTTCTTT. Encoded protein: CATLPQKQLMNTEAFF.

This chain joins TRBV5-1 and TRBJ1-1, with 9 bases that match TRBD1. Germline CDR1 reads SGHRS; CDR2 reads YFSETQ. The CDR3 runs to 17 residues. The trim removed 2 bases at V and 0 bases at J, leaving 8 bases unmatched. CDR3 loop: CASSLTGTGLMNTEAFF. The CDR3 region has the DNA TGCGCCAGCAGCTTAACCGGGACAGGGCTAATGAACACTGAAGCTTTCTTT.

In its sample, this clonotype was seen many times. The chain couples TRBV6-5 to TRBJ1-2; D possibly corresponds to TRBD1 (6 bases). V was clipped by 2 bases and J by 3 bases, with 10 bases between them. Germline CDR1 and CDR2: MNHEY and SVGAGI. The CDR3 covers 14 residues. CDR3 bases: TGTGCCAGCAGTTACAAGGACAGCTACTATGGCTACACCTTC. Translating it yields CASSYKDSYYGYTF.

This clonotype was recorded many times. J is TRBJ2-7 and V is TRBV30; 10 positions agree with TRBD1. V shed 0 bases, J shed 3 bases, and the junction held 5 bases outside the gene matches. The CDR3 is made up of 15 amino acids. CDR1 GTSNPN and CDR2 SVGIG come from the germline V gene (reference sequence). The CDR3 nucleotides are TGTGCCTGGAGTGTCGGGACAGGGGTTGGCTACGAGCAGTACTTC. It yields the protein CAWSVGTGVGYEQYF.

The CDR3 loop is CAIASGDTGELFF. CDR3 nucleotide sequence: TGTGCCATCGCTAGTGGTGACACCGGGGAGCTGTTTTTT. The chain joins TRBV10-3 to TRBJ2-2; the D is unclear. Deletions cut 8 bases from V and 3 bases from J, with 10 bases between. The CDR3 totals 13 residues. CDR1 and CDR2 from the germline V gene are ENHRY and SYGVKD.

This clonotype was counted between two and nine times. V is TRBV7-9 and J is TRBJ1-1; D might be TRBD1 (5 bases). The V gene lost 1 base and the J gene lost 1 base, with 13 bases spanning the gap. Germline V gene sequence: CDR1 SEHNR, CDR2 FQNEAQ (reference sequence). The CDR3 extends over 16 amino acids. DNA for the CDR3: TGTGCCAGCAGCTTAGGGGGGTTCGGGTCGAACACTGAAGCTTTCTTT. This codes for CASSLGGFGSNTEAFF. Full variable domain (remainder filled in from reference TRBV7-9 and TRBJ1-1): DTGVSQNPRHKITKRGQNVTFRCDPISEHNRLYWYRQTLGQGPEFLTYFQNEAQLEKSRLLSDRFSAERPKGSFSTLEIQRTEQGDSAMYLCASSLGGFGSNTEAFFGQGTRLTVV.

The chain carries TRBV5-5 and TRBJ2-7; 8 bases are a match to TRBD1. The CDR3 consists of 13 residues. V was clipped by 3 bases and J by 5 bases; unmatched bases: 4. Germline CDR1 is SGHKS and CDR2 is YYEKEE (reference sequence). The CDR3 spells CASSSRTGHEQYF. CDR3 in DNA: TGTGCCAGCAGCTCCCGGACAGGGCACGAGCAGTACTTC.

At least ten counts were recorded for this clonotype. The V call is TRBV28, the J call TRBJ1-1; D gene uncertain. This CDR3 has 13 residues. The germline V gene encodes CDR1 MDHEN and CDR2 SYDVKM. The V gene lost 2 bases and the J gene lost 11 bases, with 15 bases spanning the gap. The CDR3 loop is CASSLTLERAAFF. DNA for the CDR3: TGTGCCAGCAGTTTAACTCTGGAGAGGGCTGCTTTCTTT.

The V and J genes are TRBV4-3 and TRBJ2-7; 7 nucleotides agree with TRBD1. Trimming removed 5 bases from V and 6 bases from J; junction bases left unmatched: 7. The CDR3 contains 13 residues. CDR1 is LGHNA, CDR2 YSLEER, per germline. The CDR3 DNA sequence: TGCGCCAGCAGCGAGAGTACAGGGGTCGAGCAGTACTTC. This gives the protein CASSESTGVEQYF.

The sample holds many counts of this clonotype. The CDR3 here is CASTSPGQGYSNQPQHF. In DNA, the CDR3 is TGTGCCAGCACTTCTCCGGGACAGGGGTATAGCAATCAGCCCCAGCATTTT. The gene calls are TRBV6-2 or TRBV6-3 and TRBJ1-5; 10 bases align to TRBD1. V gave up 7 bases and J gave up 0 bases; unmatched junction bases: 9. The CDR3 is 17 residues long. CDR1 and CDR2 from the germline V gene are MNHEY and SVGEGT.

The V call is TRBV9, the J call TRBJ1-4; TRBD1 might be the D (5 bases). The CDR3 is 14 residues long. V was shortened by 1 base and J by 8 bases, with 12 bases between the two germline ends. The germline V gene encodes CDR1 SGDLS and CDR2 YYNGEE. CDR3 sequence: CASSVSGAEEKLFF. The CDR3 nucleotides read TGTGCCAGCAGCGTATCCGGGGCAGAGGAAAAACTGTTTTTT.

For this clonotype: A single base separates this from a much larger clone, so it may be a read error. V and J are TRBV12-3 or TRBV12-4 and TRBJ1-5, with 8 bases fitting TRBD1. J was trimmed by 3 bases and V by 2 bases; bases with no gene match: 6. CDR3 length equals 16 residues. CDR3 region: CASSLRIRGPNQPQHF. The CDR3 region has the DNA TGTGCCAGCAGTTTACGCATCAGGGGGCCCAATCAGCCCCAGCATTTT.

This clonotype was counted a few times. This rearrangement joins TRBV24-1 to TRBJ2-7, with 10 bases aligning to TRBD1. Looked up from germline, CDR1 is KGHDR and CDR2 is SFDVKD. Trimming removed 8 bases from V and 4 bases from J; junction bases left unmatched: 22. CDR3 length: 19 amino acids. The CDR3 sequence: CATTSLRDRGSPDIYEQYF. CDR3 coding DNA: TGTGCCACCACTTCGCTCCGGGACAGGGGATCCCCGGACATATACGAGCAGTACTTC.

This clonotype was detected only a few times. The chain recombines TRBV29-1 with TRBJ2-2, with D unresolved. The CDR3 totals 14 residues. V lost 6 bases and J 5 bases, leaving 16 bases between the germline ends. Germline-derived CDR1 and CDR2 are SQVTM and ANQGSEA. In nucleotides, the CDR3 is TGCAGCGTGGGAAGGGCTGTGGGGACCGGGGAGCTGTTTTTT. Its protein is CSVGRAVGTGELFF.

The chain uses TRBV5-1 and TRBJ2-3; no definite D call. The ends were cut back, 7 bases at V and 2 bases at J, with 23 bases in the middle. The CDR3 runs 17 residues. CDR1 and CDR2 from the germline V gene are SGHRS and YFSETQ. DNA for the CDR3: TGCGCCAGCGGCCGGGTGGCGCTCGGCCTCCTCACAGATACGCAGTATTTT. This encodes CASGRVALGLLTDTQYF. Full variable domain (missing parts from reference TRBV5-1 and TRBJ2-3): KAGVTQTPRYLIKTRGQQVTLSCSPISGHRSVSWYQQTPGQGLQFLFEYFSETQRNKGNFPGRFSGRQFSNSRSEMNVSTLELGDSALYLCASGRVALGLLTDTQYFGPGTRLTVL.